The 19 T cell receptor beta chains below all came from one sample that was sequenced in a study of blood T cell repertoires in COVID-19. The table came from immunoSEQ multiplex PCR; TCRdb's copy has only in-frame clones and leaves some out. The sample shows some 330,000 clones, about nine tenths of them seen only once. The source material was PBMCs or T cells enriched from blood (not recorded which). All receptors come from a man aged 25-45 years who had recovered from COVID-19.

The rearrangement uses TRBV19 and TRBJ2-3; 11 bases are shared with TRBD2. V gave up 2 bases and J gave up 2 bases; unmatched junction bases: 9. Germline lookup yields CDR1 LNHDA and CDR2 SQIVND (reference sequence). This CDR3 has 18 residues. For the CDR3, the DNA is TGTGCCAGTAGTATACTCTCCCCACTAGCGGGGGCCACAGATACGCAGTATTTT. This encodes CASSILSPLAGATDTQYF. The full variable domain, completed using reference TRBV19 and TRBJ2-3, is DGGITQSPKYLFRKEGQNVTLSCEQNLNHDAMYWYRQDPGQGLRLIYYSQIVNDFQKGDIAEGYSVSREKKESFPLTVTSAQKNPTAFYLCASSILSPLAGATDTQYFGPGTRLTVL.

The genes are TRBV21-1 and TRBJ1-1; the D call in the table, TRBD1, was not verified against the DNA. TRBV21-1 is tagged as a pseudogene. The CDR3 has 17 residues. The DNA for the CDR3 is TGTGCCAGCAGCAAAACCCTGACAGGAAAGTCGCCCACTGAAGCTTTCTTT. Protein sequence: CASSKTLTGKSPTEAFF.

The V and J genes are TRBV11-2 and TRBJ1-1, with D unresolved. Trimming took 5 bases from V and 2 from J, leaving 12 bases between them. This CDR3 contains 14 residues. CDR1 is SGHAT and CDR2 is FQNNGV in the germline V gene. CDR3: CASSVSLANTEAFF. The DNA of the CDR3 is TGTGCCAGCAGCGTCTCCCTAGCAAACACTGAAGCTTTCTTT. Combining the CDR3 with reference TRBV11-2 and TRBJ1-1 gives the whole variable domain EAGVAQSPRYKIIEKRQSVAFWCNPISGHATLYWYQQILGQGPKLLIQFQNNGVVDDSQLPKDRFSAERLKGVDSTLKIQPAKLEDSAVYLCASSVSLANTEAFFGQGTRLTVV.

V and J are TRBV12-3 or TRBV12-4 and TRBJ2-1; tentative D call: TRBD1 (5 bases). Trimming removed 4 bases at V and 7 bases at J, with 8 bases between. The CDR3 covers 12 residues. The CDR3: CASSSTVNEQFF. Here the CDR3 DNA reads TGTGCCAGCAGTTCGACAGTGAATGAGCAGTTCTTC.

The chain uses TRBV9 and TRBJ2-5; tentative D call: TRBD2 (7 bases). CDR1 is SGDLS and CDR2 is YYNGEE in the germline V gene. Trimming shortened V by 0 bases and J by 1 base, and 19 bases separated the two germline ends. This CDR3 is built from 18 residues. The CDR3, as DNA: TGTGCCAGCAGCGTAGCCGGGGGTGCGGGGGCTCCCCAAGAGACCCAGTACTTC. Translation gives CASSVAGGAGAPQETQYF.

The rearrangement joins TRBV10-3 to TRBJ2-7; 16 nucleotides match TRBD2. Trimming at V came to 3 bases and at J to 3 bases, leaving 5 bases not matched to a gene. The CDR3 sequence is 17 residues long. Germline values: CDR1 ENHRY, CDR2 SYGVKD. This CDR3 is CAISDWGLAGGGYEQYF. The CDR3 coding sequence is TGTGCCATCAGTGATTGGGGACTAGCGGGAGGGGGCTACGAGCAGTACTTC.

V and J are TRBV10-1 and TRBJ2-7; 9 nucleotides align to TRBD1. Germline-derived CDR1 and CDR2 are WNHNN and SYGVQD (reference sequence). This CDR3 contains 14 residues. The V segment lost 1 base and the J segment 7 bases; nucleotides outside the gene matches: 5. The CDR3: CASSEFRTGAEQYF. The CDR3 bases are TGCGCCAGCAGTGAGTTTCGGACAGGGGCGGAGCAGTACTTC.

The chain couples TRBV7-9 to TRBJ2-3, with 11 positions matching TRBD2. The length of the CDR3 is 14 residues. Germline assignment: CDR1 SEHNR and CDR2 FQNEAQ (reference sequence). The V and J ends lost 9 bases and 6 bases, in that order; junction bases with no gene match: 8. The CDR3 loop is CASGLAGLWDTQYF. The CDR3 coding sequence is TGTGCCAGTGGACTAGCGGGCTTATGGGATACGCAGTATTTT.

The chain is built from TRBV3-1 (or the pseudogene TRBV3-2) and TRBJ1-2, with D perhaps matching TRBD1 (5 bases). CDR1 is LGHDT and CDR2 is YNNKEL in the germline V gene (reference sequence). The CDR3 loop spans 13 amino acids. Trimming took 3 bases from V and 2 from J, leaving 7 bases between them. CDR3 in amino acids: CASSQSGNYGYTF. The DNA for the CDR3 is TGTGCCAGCAGCCAGTCAGGGAACTATGGCTACACCTTC.

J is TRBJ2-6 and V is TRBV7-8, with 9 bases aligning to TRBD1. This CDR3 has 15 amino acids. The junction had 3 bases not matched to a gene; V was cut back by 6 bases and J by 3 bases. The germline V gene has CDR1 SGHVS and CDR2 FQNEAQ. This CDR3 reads CASRQGAGGANVLTF. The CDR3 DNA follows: TGTGCCAGCAGACAGGGGGCTGGTGGGGCCAACGTCCTGACTTTC.

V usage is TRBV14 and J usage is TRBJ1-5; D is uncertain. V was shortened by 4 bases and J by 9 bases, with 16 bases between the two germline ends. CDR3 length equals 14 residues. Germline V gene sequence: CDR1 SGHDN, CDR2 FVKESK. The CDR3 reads CASSLRGPEAPQHF. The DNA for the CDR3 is TGTGCCAGCAGCCTGAGAGGCCCCGAGGCGCCCCAGCATTTT.

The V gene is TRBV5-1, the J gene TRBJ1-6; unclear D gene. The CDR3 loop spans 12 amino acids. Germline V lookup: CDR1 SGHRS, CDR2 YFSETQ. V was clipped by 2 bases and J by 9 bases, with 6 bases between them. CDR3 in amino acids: CASSLPGSPLHF. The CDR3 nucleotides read TGCGCCAGCAGCTTACCCGGTTCACCCCTCCACTTT.

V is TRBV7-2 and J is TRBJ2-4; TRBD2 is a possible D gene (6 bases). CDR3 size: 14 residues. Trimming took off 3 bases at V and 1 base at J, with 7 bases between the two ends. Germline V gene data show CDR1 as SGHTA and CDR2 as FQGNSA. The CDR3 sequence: CASSFSGAKNIQYF. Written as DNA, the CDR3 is TGTGCCAGCAGCTTCAGCGGGGCCAAAAACATTCAGTACTTC.

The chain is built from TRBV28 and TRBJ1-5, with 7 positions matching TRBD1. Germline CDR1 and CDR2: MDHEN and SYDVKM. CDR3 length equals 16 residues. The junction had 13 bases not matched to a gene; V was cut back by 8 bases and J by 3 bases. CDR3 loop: CASAIQGSGNNQPQHF. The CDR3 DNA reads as TGTGCCAGCGCTATACAGGGGTCGGGAAACAATCAGCCCCAGCATTTT.

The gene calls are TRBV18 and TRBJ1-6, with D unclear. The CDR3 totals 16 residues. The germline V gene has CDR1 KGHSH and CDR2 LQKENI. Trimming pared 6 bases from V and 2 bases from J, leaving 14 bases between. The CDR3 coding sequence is TGTGCCAGCTCCGCTTTCCGCGGGGCCTATAATTCACCCCTCCACTTT. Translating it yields CASSAFRGAYNSPLHF.

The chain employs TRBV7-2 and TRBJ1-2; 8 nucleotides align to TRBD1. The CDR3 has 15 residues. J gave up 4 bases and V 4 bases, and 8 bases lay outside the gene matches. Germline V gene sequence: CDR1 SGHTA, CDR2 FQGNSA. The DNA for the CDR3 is TGTGCCAGCAGCTACGGACAGGGTAGGGCCTATGGCTACACCTTC. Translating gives CASSYGQGRAYGYTF.

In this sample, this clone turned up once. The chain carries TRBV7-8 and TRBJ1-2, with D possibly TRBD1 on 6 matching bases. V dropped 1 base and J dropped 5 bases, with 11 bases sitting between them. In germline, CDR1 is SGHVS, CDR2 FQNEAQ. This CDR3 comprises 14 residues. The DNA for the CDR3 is TGTGCCAGCAGCTTAGGGACAGTCCCTTATGGCTACACCTTC. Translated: CASSLGTVPYGYTF.

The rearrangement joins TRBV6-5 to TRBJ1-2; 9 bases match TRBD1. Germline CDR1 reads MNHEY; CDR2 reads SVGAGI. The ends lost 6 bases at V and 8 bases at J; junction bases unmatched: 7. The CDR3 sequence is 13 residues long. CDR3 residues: CASRTQGASGYTF. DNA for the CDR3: TGTGCCAGCAGAACACAGGGGGCAAGCGGCTACACCTTC.

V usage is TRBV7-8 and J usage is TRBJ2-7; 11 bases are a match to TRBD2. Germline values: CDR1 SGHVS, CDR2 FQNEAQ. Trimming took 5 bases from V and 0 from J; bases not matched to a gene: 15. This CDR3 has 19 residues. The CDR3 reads CASSHSRRLAGRVSYEQYF. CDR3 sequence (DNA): TGTGCCAGCAGCCACTCCCGCAGACTAGCGGGAAGGGTCTCCTACGAGCAGTACTTC. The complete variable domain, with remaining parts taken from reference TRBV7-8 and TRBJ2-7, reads GAGVSQSPRYKVAKRGQDVALRCDPISGHVSLFWYQQALGQGPEFLTYFQNEAQLDKSGLPSDRFFAERPEGSVSTLKIQRTQQEDSAVYLCASSHSRRLAGRVSYEQYFGPGTRLTVT.